This T cell receptor beta chain is drawn from a study of T cells in Graves' hyperthyroidism and ophthalmopathy. Looked up from germline, CDR1 is MNHEY and CDR2 is SMNVEV (reference sequence). The CDR3 has 17 amino acids. V shed 5 bases, J shed 8 bases, and the junction held 15 bases outside the gene matches. TCR beta CDR3 regions were amplified from RNA transcripts. TCR CDR3 underwent first-round RT-PCR with the HTBI primer set. One entry per CDR3 protein results from TCRdb running MiXCR on the multiplex PCR reads. The sample records around 620,000 distinct CDR3 sequences, approximately 15% being singletons.

The TCR sequence derives from a woman between 18 and 30 years old with Graves' ophthalmopathy. This chain links TRBV27 with TRBJ2-1, with 10 bases identical to TRBD2. The specimen was blood. The CDR3 coding sequence is TGTGCCAGCAGTCCCGGACAGGGTCAACTAGCGGGATATGAGCAGTTCTTC. This encodes CASSPGQGQLAGYEQFF.